This T cell receptor (beta chain) was observed in a study of blood T cell repertoires in COVID-19. For the study at large: Acute and convalescent COVID-19 samples came from the United States, Italy and Spain. In each case, the material was cDNA or gDNA derived from T cells, B-cell-depleted T cells, or PBMCs.

Per the germline V gene, CDR1 is SQVTM and CDR2 is ANQGSEA. The CDR3 runs 14 residues. With 2 bases removed from V and 4 bases from J, the gap between germline ends came to 12 bases. Per the original data handling: From reference gene primer amplification, estimates of nucleated cell counts were derived. The data were produced by immunoSEQ multiplex PCR, yet TCRdb's version contains in-frame clones alone and is incomplete. V and J calls and clone size come straight from that table; D and trimming were deduced from the DNA. Found here are fewer than 250,000 clones, around 82% of them singletons; the top ten hold approximately 4.8%.

Sequencing was performed on peripheral blood. The rearrangement links TRBV29-1 to TRBJ1-3; D is undetermined. The receptor was isolated from a woman aged 70-85 years with acute or convalescent COVID-19. The CDR3 spells CSVEKGAGGNTIYF. DNA for the CDR3: TGCAGCGTTGAAAAGGGCGCGGGGGGAAACACCATATATTTT.